The clone carrying this T cell receptor beta chain has a handful of counts. The CDR3 runs to 13 residues. Germline loops: CDR1 MDHEN, CDR2 SYDVKM. V dropped 3 bases and J dropped 5 bases, with 10 bases sitting between them. This entry is derived from a study of blood T cells in healthy people across ages. Using a J-beta primer mix together with a sample-barcoded 5' primer, a second PCR was run for roughly 7 to 12 cycles. One entry per CDR3 protein, called by TCRdb with MiXCR from the 5' RACE reads. The sample lists more than 600,000 distinct CDR3 sequences, roughly 25% occurring once. These data were likewise used in another study, on T cells of mothers and their children. As that study records: Slightly higher overlap, not significant, was seen in related mother-child pairs than in unrelated pairs.

The chain carries TRBV28 and TRBJ2-5; tentative D call: TRBD1 (6 bases). The sample consisted of blood. This clonotype originated in a boy between 10 and 17 years old in good health. In nucleotides, the CDR3 is TGTGCCAGCAGTTTTGGACAGAGGGAGACCCAGTACTTC. It is translated as CASSFGQRETQYF.